The source of this TCR beta chain is a study of T cell repertoires in cytomegalovirus infection. MiXCR was run by TCRdb on the reads, yielding one entry per CDR3 protein. Here the sample spans approximately 500,000 distinct CDR3 sequences, approximately 10% being singletons. CDR1 and CDR2 from the germline V gene are MDHEN and SYDVKM. Trimming removed 6 bases at V and 1 base at J, with 12 bases between. The CDR3 covers 14 residues. At least ten counts were recorded for this clonotype. What was sequenced was PBMCs. The receptor was derived from a human donor in good health (CMV status not recorded). Some clones in this sample may be carry-over from other donors' samples. The rearrangement uses TRBV28 and TRBJ2-5, with D tentatively TRBD1 (6 bases). The CDR3 loop is CASRETGFQETQYF. CDR3 nucleotide sequence: TGTGCCAGCAGAGAGACAGGCTTCCAAGAGACCCAGTACTTC.